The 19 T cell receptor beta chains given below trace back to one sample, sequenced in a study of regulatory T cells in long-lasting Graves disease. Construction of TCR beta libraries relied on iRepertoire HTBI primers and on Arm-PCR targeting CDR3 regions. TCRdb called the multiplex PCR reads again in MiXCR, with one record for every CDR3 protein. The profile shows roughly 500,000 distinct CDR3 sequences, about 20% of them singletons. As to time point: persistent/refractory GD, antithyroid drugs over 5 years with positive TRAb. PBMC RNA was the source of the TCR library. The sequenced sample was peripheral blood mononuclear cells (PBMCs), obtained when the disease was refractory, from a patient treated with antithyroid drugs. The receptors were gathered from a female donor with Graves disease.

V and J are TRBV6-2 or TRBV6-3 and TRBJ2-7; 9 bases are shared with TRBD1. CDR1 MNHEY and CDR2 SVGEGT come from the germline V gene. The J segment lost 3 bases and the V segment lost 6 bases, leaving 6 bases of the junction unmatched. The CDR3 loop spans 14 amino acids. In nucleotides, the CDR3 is TGTGCCAGCAGCCTGACAGGGGGTTACTACGAGCAGTACTTC. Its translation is CASSLTGGYYEQYF.

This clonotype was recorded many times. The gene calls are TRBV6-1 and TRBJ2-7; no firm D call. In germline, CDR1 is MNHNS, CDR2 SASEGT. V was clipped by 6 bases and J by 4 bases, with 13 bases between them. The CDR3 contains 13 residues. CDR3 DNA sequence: TGTGCCAGCAGCCCCAGGCCTGAGTACGAGCAGTACTTC. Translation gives CASSPRPEYEQYF.

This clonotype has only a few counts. Here the CDR3 DNA reads TGTGCCAGCGGTCGGGGGATTACGAACACCGGGGAGCTGTTTTTT. It codes for CASGRGITNTGELFF. The genes are TRBV6-1 and TRBJ2-2; maybe TRBD2 (6 bases). CDR1 and CDR2 (germline): MNHNS, SASEGT. V was shortened by 8 bases and J by 0 bases, with 13 bases between the two germline ends. The CDR3 is made up of 15 amino acids.

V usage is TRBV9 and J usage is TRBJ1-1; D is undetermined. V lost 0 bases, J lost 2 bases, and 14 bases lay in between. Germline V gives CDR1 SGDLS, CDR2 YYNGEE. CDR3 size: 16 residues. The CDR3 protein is CASSVEARTTNTEAFF. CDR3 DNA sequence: TGTGCCAGCAGCGTAGAGGCCCGTACGACCAACACTGAAGCTTTCTTT. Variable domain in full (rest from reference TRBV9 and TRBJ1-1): DSGVTQTPKHLITATGQRVTLRCSPRSGDLSVYWYQQSLDQGLQFLIQYYNGEERAKGNILERFSAQQFPDLHSELNLSSLELGDSALYFCASSVEARTTNTEAFFGQGTRLTVV.

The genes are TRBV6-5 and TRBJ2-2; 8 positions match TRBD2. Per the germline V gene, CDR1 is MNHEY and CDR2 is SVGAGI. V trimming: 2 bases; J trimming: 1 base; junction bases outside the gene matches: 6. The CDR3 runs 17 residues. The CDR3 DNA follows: TGTGCCAGCAGTTACCCTGGCGGGGGGAGGAACACCGGGGAGCTGTTTTTT. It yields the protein CASSYPGGGRNTGELFF.

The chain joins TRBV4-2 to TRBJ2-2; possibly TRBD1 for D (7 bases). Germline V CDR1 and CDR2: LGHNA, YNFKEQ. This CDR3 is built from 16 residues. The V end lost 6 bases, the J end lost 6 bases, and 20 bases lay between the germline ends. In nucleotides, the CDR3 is TGTGCCAGCAGGCCCGAGTCGGTCAGGGGGGCCGGGGAGCTGTTTTTT. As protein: CASRPESVRGAGELFF.

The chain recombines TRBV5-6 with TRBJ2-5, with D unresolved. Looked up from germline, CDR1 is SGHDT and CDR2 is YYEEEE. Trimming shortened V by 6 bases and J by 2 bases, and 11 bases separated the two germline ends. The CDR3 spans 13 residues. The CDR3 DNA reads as TGTGCCAGCACCCCGGGCCGACAAGAGACCCAGTACTTC. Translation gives CASTPGRQETQYF.

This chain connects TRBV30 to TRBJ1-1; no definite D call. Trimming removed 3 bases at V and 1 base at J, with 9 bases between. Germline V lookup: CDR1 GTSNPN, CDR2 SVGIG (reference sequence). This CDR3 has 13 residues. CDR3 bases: TGTGCCTGGAGCAGGACGGCGAACACTGAAGCTTTCTTT. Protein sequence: CAWSRTANTEAFF.

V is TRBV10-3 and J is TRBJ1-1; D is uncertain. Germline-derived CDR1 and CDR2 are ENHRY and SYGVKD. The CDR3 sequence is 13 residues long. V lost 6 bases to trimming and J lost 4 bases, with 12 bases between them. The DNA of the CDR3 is TGTGCCATCAGCTCGGGGTGGGGCACTGAAGCTTTCTTT. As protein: CAISSGWGTEAFF.

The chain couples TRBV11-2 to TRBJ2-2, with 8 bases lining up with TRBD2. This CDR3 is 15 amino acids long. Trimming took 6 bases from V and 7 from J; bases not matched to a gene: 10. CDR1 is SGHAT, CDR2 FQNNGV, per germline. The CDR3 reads CASRGSGRVIGELFF. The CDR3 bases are TGTGCCAGCAGAGGGAGCGGGAGAGTGATCGGGGAGCTGTTTTTT.

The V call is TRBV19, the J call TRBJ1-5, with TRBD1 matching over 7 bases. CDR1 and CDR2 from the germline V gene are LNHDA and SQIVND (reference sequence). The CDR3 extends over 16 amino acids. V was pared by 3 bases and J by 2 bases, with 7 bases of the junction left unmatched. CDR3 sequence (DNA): TGTGCCAGTAGTATGCGACAGGGTCTTGGCAATCAGCCCCAGCATTTT. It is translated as CASSMRQGLGNQPQHF.

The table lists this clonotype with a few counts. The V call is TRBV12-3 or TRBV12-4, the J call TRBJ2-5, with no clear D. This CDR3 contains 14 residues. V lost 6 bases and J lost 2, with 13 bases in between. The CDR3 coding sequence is TGTGCCAGCAGCAAAAACCTAGGGCAAGAGACCCAGTACTTC. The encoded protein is CASSKNLGQETQYF.

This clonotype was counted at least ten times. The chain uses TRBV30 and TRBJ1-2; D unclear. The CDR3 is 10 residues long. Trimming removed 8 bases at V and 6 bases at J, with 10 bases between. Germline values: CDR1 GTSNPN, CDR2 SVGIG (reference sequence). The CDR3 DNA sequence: TGTGCCGCCTCATTGAATGGCTACACCTTC. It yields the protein CAASLNGYTF.

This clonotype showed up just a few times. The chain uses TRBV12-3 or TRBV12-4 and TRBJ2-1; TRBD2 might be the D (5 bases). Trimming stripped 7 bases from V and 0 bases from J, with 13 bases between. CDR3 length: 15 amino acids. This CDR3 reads CASTRVGSSYNEQFF. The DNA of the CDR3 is TGTGCCAGCACCCGGGTGGGGAGCTCCTACAATGAGCAGTTCTTC.

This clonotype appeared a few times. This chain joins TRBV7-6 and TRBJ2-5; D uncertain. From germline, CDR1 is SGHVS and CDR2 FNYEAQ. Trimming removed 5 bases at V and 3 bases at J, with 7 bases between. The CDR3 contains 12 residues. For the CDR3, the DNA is TGTGCCAGCAGCCGTATTAAAGAGACCCAGTACTTC. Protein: CASSRIKETQYF.

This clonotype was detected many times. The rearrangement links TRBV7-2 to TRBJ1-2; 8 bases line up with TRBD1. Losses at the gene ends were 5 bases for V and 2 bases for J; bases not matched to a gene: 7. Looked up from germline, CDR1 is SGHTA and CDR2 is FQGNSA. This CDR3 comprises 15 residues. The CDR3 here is CASSPRDRPNYGYTF. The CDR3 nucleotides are TGTGCCAGCAGCCCCCGGGACAGGCCGAACTATGGCTACACCTTC.

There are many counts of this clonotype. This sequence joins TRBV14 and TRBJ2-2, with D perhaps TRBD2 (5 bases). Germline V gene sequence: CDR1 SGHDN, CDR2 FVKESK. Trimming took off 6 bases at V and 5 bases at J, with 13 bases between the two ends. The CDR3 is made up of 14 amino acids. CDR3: CASSTGIRTGELFF. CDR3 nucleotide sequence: TGTGCCAGCAGTACCGGGATTCGAACCGGGGAGCTGTTTTTT.

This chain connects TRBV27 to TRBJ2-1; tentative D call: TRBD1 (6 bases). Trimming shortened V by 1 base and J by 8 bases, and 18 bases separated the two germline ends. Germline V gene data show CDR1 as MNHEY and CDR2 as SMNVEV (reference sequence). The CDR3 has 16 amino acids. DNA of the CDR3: TGTGCCAGCAGTTTATACATACAGGGAAATAACCATGAGCAGTTCTTC. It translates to CASSLYIQGNNHEQFF.

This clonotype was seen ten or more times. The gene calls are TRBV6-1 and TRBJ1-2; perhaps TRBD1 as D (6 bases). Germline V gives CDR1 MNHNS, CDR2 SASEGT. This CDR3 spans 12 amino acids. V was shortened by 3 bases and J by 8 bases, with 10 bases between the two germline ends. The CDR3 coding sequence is TGTGCCAGCAGTGACAGGGGTTGGGGCTACACCTTC. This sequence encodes CASSDRGWGYTF.